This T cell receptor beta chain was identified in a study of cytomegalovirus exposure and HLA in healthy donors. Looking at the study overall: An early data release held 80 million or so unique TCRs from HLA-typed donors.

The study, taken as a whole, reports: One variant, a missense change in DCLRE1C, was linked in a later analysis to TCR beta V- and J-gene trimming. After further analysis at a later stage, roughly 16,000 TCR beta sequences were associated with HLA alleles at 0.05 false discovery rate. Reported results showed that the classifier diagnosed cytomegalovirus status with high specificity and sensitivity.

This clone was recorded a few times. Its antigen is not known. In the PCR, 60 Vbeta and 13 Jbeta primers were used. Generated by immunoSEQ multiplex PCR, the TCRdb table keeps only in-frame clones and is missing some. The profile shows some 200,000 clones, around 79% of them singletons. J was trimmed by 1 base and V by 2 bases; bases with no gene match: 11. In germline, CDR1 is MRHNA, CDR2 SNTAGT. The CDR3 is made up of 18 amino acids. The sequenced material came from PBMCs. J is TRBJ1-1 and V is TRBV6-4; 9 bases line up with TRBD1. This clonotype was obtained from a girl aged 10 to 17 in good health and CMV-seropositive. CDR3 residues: CASSDVFRDREPNTEAFF. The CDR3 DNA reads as TGTGCCAGCAGTGACGTCTTTCGGGACAGGGAACCGAACACTGAAGCTTTCTTT.